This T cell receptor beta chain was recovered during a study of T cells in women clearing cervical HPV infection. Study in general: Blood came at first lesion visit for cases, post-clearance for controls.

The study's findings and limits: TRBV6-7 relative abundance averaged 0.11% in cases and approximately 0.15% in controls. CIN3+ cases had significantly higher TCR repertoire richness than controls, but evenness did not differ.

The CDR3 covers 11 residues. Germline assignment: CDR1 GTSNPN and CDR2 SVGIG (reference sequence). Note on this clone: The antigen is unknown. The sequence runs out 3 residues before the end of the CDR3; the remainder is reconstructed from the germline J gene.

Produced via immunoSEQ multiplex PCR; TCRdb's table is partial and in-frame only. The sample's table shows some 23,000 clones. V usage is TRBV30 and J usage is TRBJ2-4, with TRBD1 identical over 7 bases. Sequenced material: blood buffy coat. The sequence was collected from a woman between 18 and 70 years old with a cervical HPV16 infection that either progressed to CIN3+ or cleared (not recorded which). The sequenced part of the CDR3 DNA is TGTGCCTGGAGCCCAGGGGGTGGT. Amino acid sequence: CAWSPGGG. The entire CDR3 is CAWSPGGGQYF. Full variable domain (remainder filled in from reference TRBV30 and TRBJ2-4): SQTIHQWPATLVQPVGSPLSLECTVEGTSNPNLYWYRQAAGRGLQLLFYSVGIGQISSEVPQNLSASRPQDRQFILSSKKLLLSDSGFYLCAWSPGGGQYFGAGTRLSVL.